This passage covers 27 T cell receptor beta chains from one sample sequenced in a study of Tregs in tolerant kidney transplant recipients. Profiling relied on immunoSEQ multiplex PCR, and the TCRdb table lists in-frame clones only, not all of them. In the table there are around 230,000 clones, about 80% of which are singletons. The sequenced sample consisted of CD4+ T cells from blood. Source of these receptors: a human donor in good health.

CDR3 sequence (DNA): TGTGCCTGGAGTCCGCGGACGGGCTCCTACGAGCAGTACTTC. Amino acid sequence: CAWSPRTGSYEQYF. The chain couples TRBV30 to TRBJ2-7, with unresolved D. Germline V CDR1 and CDR2: GTSNPN, SVGIG (reference sequence). CDR3 length: 14 residues. Trimming stripped 2 bases from V and 0 bases from J, with 11 bases between. Together with reference TRBV30 and TRBJ2-7, the CDR3 gives the full variable domain: SQTIHQWPATLVQPVGSPLSLECTVEGTSNPNLYWYRQAAGRGLQLLFYSVGIGQISSEVPQNLSASRPQDRQFILSSKKLLLSDSGFYLCAWSPRTGSYEQYFGPGTRLTVT.

V usage is TRBV9 and J usage is TRBJ2-3; D possibly corresponds to TRBD1 (5 bases). Germline values: CDR1 SGDLS, CDR2 YYNGEE. The CDR3 extends over 17 amino acids. The germline V and J ends were trimmed by 4 bases and 2 bases, with 20 bases remaining between them. The CDR3 reads CASSPQGPVGYTDTQYF. As DNA, the CDR3 is TGTGCCAGCAGCCCCCAGGGCCCCGTGGGCTACACAGATACGCAGTATTTT.

The rearrangement joins TRBV29-1 to TRBJ2-5; D call uncertain. The CDR3 has 13 amino acids. Germline-derived CDR1 and CDR2 are SQVTM and ANQGSEA. V was pared by 4 bases and J by 0 bases, with 9 bases between. The DNA of the CDR3 is TGCAGCGTTGTAAGGGCGTACCAAGAGACCCAGTACTTC. This translates into CSVVRAYQETQYF.

J is TRBJ1-2 and V is TRBV6-5; 8 nucleotides align to TRBD1. Germline CDR1 is MNHEY and CDR2 is SVGAGI. The CDR3 totals 14 residues. V lost 4 bases, J lost 3 bases, and 4 bases stayed unmatched. Written as DNA, the CDR3 is TGTGCCAGCAGTTCCGACAGGGGACACTATGGCTACACCTTC. This translates into CASSSDRGHYGYTF.

The V call is TRBV2, the J call TRBJ2-5; D is perhaps TRBD2 (7 bases). The germline V gene has CDR1 SNHLY and CDR2 FYNNEI. Trimming removed 5 bases from V and 1 base from J, with 20 bases in between. The CDR3 has 17 residues. The CDR3, as DNA: TGTGCCAGCAGTCCACTGTCCGCGGGGGCCACCCAAGAGACCCAGTACTTC. This sequence encodes CASSPLSAGATQETQYF. Full variable domain (rest looked up from reference TRBV2 and TRBJ2-5): EPEVTQTPSHQVTQMGQEVILRCVPISNHLYFYWYRQILGQKVEFLVSFYNNEISEKSEIFDDQFSVERPDGSNFTLKIRSTKLEDSAMYFCASSPLSAGATQETQYFGPGTRLLVL.

This chain connects TRBV18 to TRBJ1-4; 9 nucleotides align to TRBD1. With 2 bases clipped from V and 3 bases from J, the junction kept 7 bases outside the gene matches. This CDR3 spans 17 amino acids. Germline V gene data show CDR1 as KGHSH and CDR2 as LQKENI. The CDR3 region has the DNA TGTGCCAGCTCACCATTCCAACAGGGGGCGCCTAATGAAAAACTGTTTTTT. This encodes CASSPFQQGAPNEKLFF.

This rearrangement joins TRBV7-9 to TRBJ2-3, with 7 bases identical to TRBD1. Germline assignment: CDR1 SEHNR and CDR2 FQNEAQ (reference sequence). The CDR3 contains 17 residues. Unmatched junction bases numbered 11, after V lost 5 bases and J lost 0 bases. CDR3 coding DNA: TGTGCCAGCAGCCCTCTCTTGACAGGGAAGAGCACAGATACGCAGTATTTT. The encoded protein is CASSPLLTGKSTDTQYF.

The CDR3 region is CASSLGTGGDYGYTF. CDR3 in DNA: TGTGCCAGCAGCTTGGGGACAGGGGGCGACTATGGCTACACCTTC. J is TRBJ1-2 and V is TRBV7-6; 12 positions match TRBD1. The J segment lost 3 bases and the V segment lost 3 bases, leaving 2 bases of the junction unmatched. The CDR3 extends over 15 amino acids. CDR1 and CDR2 from the germline V gene are SGHVS and FNYEAQ.

CDR3 nucleotides: TGTGCCATCAGTGACTCACGGGGGACTAGCACTGGCAATGAGCAGTTCTTC. Translation: CAISDSRGTSTGNEQFF. This chain uses TRBV10-3 with TRBJ2-1, with TRBD2 identical over 9 bases. The trim removed 3 bases at V and 6 bases at J, leaving 12 bases unmatched. Germline CDR1 reads ENHRY; CDR2 reads SYGVKD. This CDR3 contains 17 residues.

The rearrangement joins TRBV5-4 to TRBJ2-1; maybe TRBD2 (5 bases). The germline V gene encodes CDR1 SGHNT and CDR2 YYREEE (reference sequence). The ends were cut back, 4 bases at V and 6 bases at J, with 17 bases in the middle. The CDR3 sequence is 15 residues long. Here the CDR3 DNA reads TGTGCCAGCAGCACAAAACTAGGAGGCACCAATGAGCAGTTCTTC. It specifies CASSTKLGGTNEQFF.

This chain connects TRBV9 to TRBJ1-3, with D perhaps matching TRBD1 (6 bases). Trimming left V 0 bases short and J 0 bases short, with 10 bases between. The length of the CDR3 is 16 residues. Germline CDR1 is SGDLS and CDR2 is YYNGEE. The chain's CDR3 is CASSVGGLLSGNTIYF. The CDR3, as DNA: TGTGCCAGCAGCGTAGGGGGGCTACTCTCTGGAAACACCATATATTTT.

V gene TRBV7-9 combines with J gene TRBJ2-2; TRBD2 matches 12 bases. Germline values: CDR1 SEHNR, CDR2 FQNEAQ (reference sequence). CDR3 size: 17 residues. J lost 4 bases, V lost 2 bases, and 5 bases had no gene match. The CDR3: CASSLTSGGSSTGELFF. The DNA for the CDR3 is TGTGCCAGCAGCTTAACTAGCGGGGGGTCGAGCACCGGGGAGCTGTTTTTT.

The chain recombines TRBV6-5 with TRBJ2-7; D uncertain. The ends were cut back, 8 bases at V and 0 bases at J, with 14 bases in the middle. This CDR3 region has 14 residues. CDR1 and CDR2 (germline): MNHEY, SVGAGI. The CDR3 reads CASHPRASSYEQYF. In DNA, the CDR3 is TGTGCCAGCCATCCACGGGCCTCCTCCTACGAGCAGTACTTC.

The CDR3 region has the DNA TGTGCCAGCAGTATGACAGGGTGGAATGAAAAACTGTTTTTT. Its translation: CASSMTGWNEKLFF. The chain joins TRBV5-8 to TRBJ1-4; 7 bases line up with TRBD1. Germline V CDR1 and CDR2: SGHTS, YDEGEE. J lost 5 bases, V lost 5 bases, and 6 bases had no gene match. The CDR3 runs 14 residues.

V is TRBV5-1 and J is TRBJ2-7, with 14 bases lining up with TRBD2. The length of the CDR3 is 18 residues. The ends lost 4 bases at V and 3 bases at J; junction bases unmatched: 12. Germline-derived CDR1 and CDR2 are SGHRS and YFSETQ. DNA for the CDR3: TGCGCCAGCAGCGTACGACTAGCGGGAGGGGGTAGGGACTACGAGCAGTACTTC. Amino acids: CASSVRLAGGGRDYEQYF.

This clone turned up a few times. The chain uses TRBV2 and TRBJ1-6, with TRBD1 as a possible D gene (5 bases). V shed 6 bases and J shed 8 bases, with 14 bases lying between them. Germline values: CDR1 SNHLY, CDR2 FYNNEI. The CDR3 length is 14 residues. The CDR3 region has the DNA TGTGCCAGCAGCCGGGGTTCGGGGGATTCACCCCTCCACTTT. Residues: CASSRGSGDSPLHF. The variable domain in full, with the rest retrieved from reference TRBV2 and TRBJ1-6, is EPEVTQTPSHQVTQMGQEVILRCVPISNHLYFYWYRQILGQKVEFLVSFYNNEISEKSEIFDDQFSVERPDGSNFTLKIRSTKLEDSAMYFCASSRGSGDSPLHFGNGTRLTVT.

This chain uses TRBV25-1 with TRBJ2-5; 7 nucleotides match TRBD1. V lost 1 base, J lost 2 bases, and 7 bases stayed unmatched. The CDR3 sequence is 16 residues long. CDR1 and CDR2 (germline): MGHDK, SYGVNS. Here the CDR3 reads CASSESGGAHQETQYF. The CDR3 DNA reads TGTGCCAGCAGTGAATCAGGGGGAGCGCATCAAGAGACCCAGTACTTC. Full variable domain (outside the CDR3, taken from reference TRBV25-1 and TRBJ2-5): EADIYQTPRYLVIGTGKKITLECSQTMGHDKMYWYQQDPGMELHLIHYSYGVNSTEKGDLSSESTVSRIRTEHFPLTLESARPSHTSQYLCASSESGGAHQETQYFGPGTRLLVL.

The chain couples TRBV6-5 to TRBJ2-3; tentative D call: TRBD1 (5 bases). The CDR3 sequence is 14 residues long. Germline CDR1 MNHEY, CDR2 SVGAGI. V was trimmed by 8 bases and J by 3 bases, leaving 15 bases between them. The CDR3: CASGSTRGTDTQYF. The CDR3 nucleotides read TGTGCCAGCGGCTCCACAAGGGGTACAGATACGCAGTATTTT.

The V and J genes are TRBV2 and TRBJ2-2, with 12 bases identical to TRBD2. The V and J ends lost 6 bases and 3 bases, in that order; junction bases with no gene match: 5. The germline V gene has CDR1 SNHLY and CDR2 FYNNEI. The CDR3 consists of 16 residues. The CDR3: CASRETSGGYTGELFF. The CDR3 coding sequence is TGTGCCAGCAGGGAAACTAGCGGGGGGTACACCGGGGAGCTGTTTTTT. The variable domain in full, with the rest retrieved from reference TRBV2 and TRBJ2-2, is EPEVTQTPSHQVTQMGQEVILRCVPISNHLYFYWYRQILGQKVEFLVSFYNNEISEKSEIFDDQFSVERPDGSNFTLKIRSTKLEDSAMYFCASRETSGGYTGELFFGEGSRLTVL.

The DNA of the CDR3 is TGTGCCAGCAGCCACGGGGTGGGAACTGGGGCCAACGTCCTGACTTTC. This translates into CASSHGVGTGANVLTF. The J gene is TRBJ2-6, the V gene TRBV11-2, with a weak D call TRBD2 (5 bases). The germline V gene has CDR1 SGHAT and CDR2 FQNNGV. V was clipped by 5 bases and J by 2 bases, with 13 bases between them. The CDR3 has 16 residues.

This chain joins TRBV29-1 and TRBJ2-7, with D uncertain. Germline values: CDR1 SQVTM, CDR2 ANQGSEA. There are 13 residues in the CDR3. V gave up 5 bases and J gave up 2 bases, with 13 bases separating them. In nucleotides, the CDR3 is TGCAGCGTTTTCCAGCGCCACACCTACGAGCAGTACTTC. It yields the protein CSVFQRHTYEQYF.

A few counts support this clone. Other DNA sequences within the sample encode an identical CDR3. The rearrangement joins TRBV5-1 to TRBJ2-2; TRBD1 or TRBD2 may be the D gene (5 bases each). CDR1 is SGHRS and CDR2 is YFSETQ in the germline V gene. Trimming removed 2 bases at V and 2 bases at J, with 10 bases between. The length of the CDR3 is 15 residues. CDR3 coding DNA: TGCGCCAGCAGCTTAGGGACGGTTAACACCGGGGAGCTGTTTTTT. This gives the protein CASSLGTVNTGELFF. The whole variable domain, remainder taken from reference TRBV5-1 and TRBJ2-2, is KAGVTQTPRYLIKTRGQQVTLSCSPISGHRSVSWYQQTPGQGLQFLFEYFSETQRNKGNFPGRFSGRQFSNSRSEMNVSTLELGDSALYLCASSLGTVNTGELFFGEGSRLTVL.

Only one count was recorded for this clone. The chain joins TRBV9 to TRBJ2-2; no clear D. Trimming pared 1 base from V and 4 bases from J, leaving 5 bases between. The germline CDR1 and CDR2 sequences are SGDLS and YYNGEE. The CDR3 extends over 13 amino acids. CDR3 sequence (DNA): TGTGCCAGCAGCGTATCCGTCACCGGGGAGCTGTTTTTT. This gives the protein CASSVSVTGELFF.

The chain links TRBV27 to TRBJ2-5, with 8 positions matching TRBD1. The CDR3 extends over 13 amino acids. V shed 6 bases, J shed 2 bases, and the junction held 2 bases outside the gene matches. Germline V lookup: CDR1 MNHEY, CDR2 SMNVEV (reference sequence). The CDR3 DNA reads TGTGCCAGCAGAAGGACAGGGCAAGAGACCCAGTACTTC. This sequence encodes CASRRTGQETQYF.

The J gene is TRBJ2-5, the V gene TRBV29-1; the D gene is possibly TRBD1 (6 bases). The V end was cut by 4 bases, the J end by 3 bases, with 9 bases between. Germline-derived CDR1 and CDR2 are SQVTM and ANQGSEA. The length of the CDR3 is 12 residues. The CDR3 DNA reads as TGCAGCGTTGCAGGGGCTGAAGAGACCCAGTACTTC. Its translation is CSVAGAEETQYF.

This chain uses TRBV7-9 with TRBJ2-7; D not resolved. The last part of the DNA fits TRBJ2-1 better; the J call may be wrong. CDR3 length equals 13 residues. Germline V CDR1 and CDR2: SEHNR, FQNEAQ (reference sequence). CDR3 nucleotides: TGTGCCAGCAGCTTAAATGTGGCGAGTGAGCAGTTCTTC. Translating it yields CASSLNVASEQFF.

The chain couples TRBV6-1 to TRBJ1-5, with 7 bases fitting TRBD1. Per the germline V gene, CDR1 is MNHNS and CDR2 is SASEGT. V lost 7 bases and J lost 4; bases outside the gene matches: 7. CDR3 size: 14 residues. The CDR3 DNA reads as TGTGCCAGCACCAAGGGACAGCCGAATCAGCCCCAGCATTTT. Its protein product is CASTKGQPNQPQHF.